These 22 T cell receptor beta chains were all obtained from the same sample, sequenced in a study of blood T cell repertoires in COVID-19. Profiling relied on immunoSEQ multiplex PCR, and the TCRdb table lists in-frame clones only, not all of them. The sample holds roughly 31,000 clones, roughly 90% seen once. The sequenced sample was peripheral blood. All receptors derive from a human donor with active COVID-19. The donor label of this sample is uncertain.

The rearrangement links TRBV30 to TRBJ1-5; D not certain. The V and J ends lost 5 bases and 5 bases respectively, with 10 bases between them. This CDR3 comprises 12 residues. Germline V gene sequence: CDR1 GTSNPN, CDR2 SVGIG (reference sequence). CDR3 sequence reads: CAWGFRDQPQHF. In DNA, the CDR3 is TGTGCCTGGGGCTTCCGGGATCAGCCCCAGCATTTT.

The V and J genes are TRBV19 and TRBJ2-5; D is possibly TRBD1 (6 bases). Trimming took 3 bases from V and 5 from J, leaving 19 bases between them. The germline V gene has CDR1 LNHDA and CDR2 SQIVND (reference sequence). This CDR3 contains 16 residues. In DNA form, the CDR3 reads TGTGCCAGTAGTATGAATGGACAGACGGAGTGGGAGACCCAGTACTTC. Its translation: CASSMNGQTEWETQYF.

This clone was counted between two and nine times. CDR3 bases: TGTGCCGGGCGCGGACAGGGAAACACCGGGGAGCTGTTTTTT. Its protein product is CAGRGQGNTGELFF. The chain carries TRBV28 and TRBJ2-2; 8 positions agree with TRBD1. V gave up 11 bases and J gave up 2 bases; unmatched junction bases: 7. CDR3 size: 14 residues. Germline values: CDR1 MDHEN, CDR2 SYDVKM.

The chain is built from TRBV5-4 and TRBJ2-5; 8 bases fit TRBD2. CDR3 length: 15 residues. Germline CDR1 is SGHNT and CDR2 is YYREEE (reference sequence). The V segment lost 4 bases and the J segment 5 bases; nucleotides outside the gene matches: 10. CDR3 sequence: CASSIGLAGRETQYF. The CDR3 region has the DNA TGTGCCAGCAGCATAGGACTAGCCGGAAGGGAGACCCAGTACTTC.

This rearrangement joins TRBV5-4 to TRBJ2-3, with TRBD2 matching 10 bases. This CDR3 has 16 residues. With 0 bases clipped from V and 7 bases from J, the junction kept 8 bases outside the gene matches. CDR1 SGHNT and CDR2 YYREEE come from the germline V gene (reference sequence). The CDR3 sequence is CASSLAGASGRNTQYF. The CDR3 DNA reads as TGTGCCAGCAGCTTGGCCGGGGCTAGCGGGAGAAATACGCAGTATTTT.

The V and J genes are TRBV11-2 and TRBJ2-2, with D hard to call. The CDR3 totals 13 residues. Germline CDR1 reads SGHAT; CDR2 reads FQNNGV. Trimming removed 0 bases from V and 6 bases from J, with 5 bases in between. The DNA of the CDR3 is TGTGCCAGCAGCTTAGATATCGCCGGGGAGCTGTTTTTT. It is translated as CASSLDIAGELFF.

This clone has more than one count but fewer than ten. The chain links TRBV19 to TRBJ1-2; D possibly corresponds to TRBD1 (6 bases). Between the trimmed V and J ends, which lost 2 bases and 4 bases, there was a span of 11 bases. This CDR3 contains 14 residues. Looked up from germline, CDR1 is LNHDA and CDR2 is SQIVND (reference sequence). Here the CDR3 reads CASSIRQESYGYTF. CDR3 DNA sequence: TGTGCCAGTAGTATACGACAGGAATCCTATGGCTACACCTTC.

J is TRBJ2-1 and V is TRBV12-3 or TRBV12-4, with D possibly TRBD2 on 7 matching bases. CDR3 length: 13 residues. Between the trimmed V and J ends, which lost 5 bases and 9 bases, there was a span of 14 bases. CDR3 coding DNA: TGTGCCAGCAGTCGGGGGCGCGGGGGTGAGCAGTTCTTC. As protein: CASSRGRGGEQFF.

This rearrangement joins TRBV7-3 to TRBJ2-2; TRBD2 matches at 8 bases. Germline CDR1 is SGHTA and CDR2 is FQGTGA. V trimming: 8 bases; J trimming: 6 bases; junction bases outside the gene matches: 11. The CDR3 runs to 15 residues. The CDR3 DNA follows: TGTGCCAGCCGATCCGGGACCGGGGGGGCCGGGGAGCTGTTTTTT. Its translation is CASRSGTGGAGELFF.

The V gene is TRBV30, the J gene TRBJ1-6; D might be TRBD1 (5 bases). V dropped 1 base and J dropped 8 bases, with 9 bases sitting between them. This CDR3 comprises 13 residues. Looked up from germline, CDR1 is GTSNPN and CDR2 is SVGIG (reference sequence). As DNA, the CDR3 is TGTGCCTGGAGTGGGGGCAGGGATTCACCCCTCCACTTT. Translation: CAWSGGRDSPLHF.

The rearrangement uses TRBV6-5 and TRBJ2-5, with D possibly being TRBD2 (5 bases). Deletions cut 5 bases from V and 5 bases from J, with 15 bases between. The CDR3 loop spans 14 amino acids. Germline lookup yields CDR1 MNHEY and CDR2 SVGAGI. The CDR3 spells CASSLRGLGETQYF. The CDR3 DNA reads TGTGCCAGCAGTCTCCGCGGACTTGGCGAGACCCAGTACTTC.

This chain connects TRBV6-5 to TRBJ1-5; D perhaps matches TRBD1 (6 bases). This CDR3 contains 13 residues. Trimming took off 6 bases at V and 5 bases at J, with 11 bases between the two ends. Germline-derived CDR1 and CDR2 are MNHEY and SVGAGI. CDR3 in amino acids: CASRYREDQPQHF. CDR3 in DNA: TGTGCCAGCAGATACAGGGAGGATCAGCCCCAGCATTTT.

Comments on this clone: Sequence at one end of the junction differs from germline and may be a read error. The chain employs TRBV7-7 and TRBJ2-2; D is possibly TRBD1 (8 bases). There are 15 residues in the CDR3. The germline gives CDR1 SSHAT, CDR2 FNYEAQ (reference sequence). The CDR3 protein is CASSKTGEGTGELFF. In nucleotides, the CDR3 is TGTGCTAGCAGCAAGACAGGGGAGGGCACCGGGGAGCTGTTTTTT.

The J gene is TRBJ1-4, the V gene TRBV12-3 or TRBV12-4; the D is unclear. The CDR3 extends over 11 amino acids. Between the trimmed V and J ends, which lost 6 bases and 8 bases, there was a span of 7 bases. CDR3 loop: CASRASEKLFF. The CDR3 coding sequence is TGTGCCAGCAGGGCTAGCGAAAAACTGTTTTTT.

The chain couples TRBV5-1 to TRBJ2-3; 11 bases fit TRBD2. Germline-derived CDR1 and CDR2 are SGHRS and YFSETQ. CDR3 length: 16 amino acids. V lost 4 bases to trimming and J lost 0 bases; unmatched junction nucleotides: 4. The CDR3 DNA is TGCGCCAGCAGCCCCCGGACTAGCGGGAGCACAGATACGCAGTATTTT. It yields the protein CASSPRTSGSTDTQYF.

The V gene is TRBV7-9, the J gene TRBJ2-7, with D uncertain. The length of the CDR3 is 12 residues. The V gene's germline CDR1 is SEHNR and CDR2 FQNEAQ (reference sequence). Trimming stripped 5 bases from V and 5 bases from J, with 10 bases between. The CDR3 DNA sequence: TGTGCCAGCAGCCGAGAGAACCACGAGCAGTACTTC. Its protein is CASSRENHEQYF.

The chain links TRBV2 to TRBJ2-5; 7 nucleotides line up with TRBD2. Trimming at V came to 7 bases and at J to 5 bases, leaving 7 bases not matched to a gene. Germline V lookup: CDR1 SNHLY, CDR2 FYNNEI. CDR3 length: 13 residues. CDR3 nucleotide sequence: TGTGCCAGCACCCGGGACTACCGGGAGACCCAGTACTTC. Its translation is CASTRDYRETQYF. Filled out from reference TRBV2 and TRBJ2-5, the complete variable domain reads EPEVTQTPSHQVTQMGQEVILRCVPISNHLYFYWYRQILGQKVEFLVSFYNNEISEKSEIFDDQFSVERPDGSNFTLKIRSTKLEDSAMYFCASTRDYRETQYFGPGTRLLVL.

CDR3 sequence reads: CATSSGLLDTQYF. Here the CDR3 DNA reads TGTGCCACCAGCTCGGGACTTTTGGATACGCAGTATTTT. This rearrangement joins TRBV15 to TRBJ2-3, with D possibly matching TRBD2 (6 bases). Trimming took 5 bases from V and 6 from J, leaving 12 bases between them. Germline assignment: CDR1 LNHNV and CDR2 YYDKDF (reference sequence). The CDR3 contains 13 residues.

V gene TRBV2 combines with J gene TRBJ1-1, with 8 bases identical to TRBD1. Unmatched junction bases numbered 5, after V lost 6 bases and J lost 8 bases. The CDR3 is 12 amino acids. Germline V CDR1 and CDR2: SNHLY, FYNNEI. Here the CDR3 reads CASSNRQGEAFF. The CDR3 DNA reads as TGTGCCAGCAGCAATAGACAGGGGGAAGCTTTCTTT.

The chain links TRBV5-1 to TRBJ2-2; 9 bases fit TRBD1. There are 16 residues in the CDR3. CDR1 is SGHRS, CDR2 YFSETQ, per germline. V shed 0 bases, J shed 6 bases, and the junction held 6 bases outside the gene matches. This CDR3 reads CASSLDPGQGSGELFF. DNA for the CDR3: TGCGCCAGCAGCTTGGATCCGGGACAGGGATCCGGGGAGCTGTTTTTT.

On this clone: Other DNA sequences in this sample translate to the same CDR3. The V gene is TRBV6-1, the J gene TRBJ1-4, with TRBD1 as a possible D gene (5 bases). The CDR3 consists of 17 residues. Germline loops: CDR1 MNHNS, CDR2 SASEGT. Trimming shortened V by 1 base and J by 2 bases, and 14 bases separated the two germline ends. Here the CDR3 reads CASSEGWGSTTNEKLFF. The DNA of the CDR3 is TGTGCCAGCAGTGAAGGGTGGGGCTCCACCACTAATGAAAAACTGTTTTTT.

The rearrangement joins TRBV15 to TRBJ2-7; D not certain. In germline, CDR1 is LNHNV, CDR2 YYDKDF (reference sequence). The V and J ends lost 2 bases and 2 bases respectively, with 7 bases between them. The CDR3 has 13 residues. In DNA, the CDR3 is TGTGCCACCAGCAGAAAAATAACCTACGAGCAGTACTTC. Its protein is CATSRKITYEQYF.